This T cell receptor beta chain was recovered during a study of control samples from healthy donors and cancer patients. CDR1 is KGHSH, CDR2 LQKENI, per germline. The CDR3 is 15 amino acids. V was clipped by 2 bases and J by 7 bases; unmatched bases: 5. This clone occurred once. Profiling relied on immunoSEQ multiplex PCR, and the TCRdb table lists in-frame clones only, not all of them. This sample carries 150,000 to 180,000 clones, around 96% of them seen once, and the ten largest clones take 5.5% to 6%. The material sequenced was blood. V usage is TRBV18 and J usage is TRBJ1-6, with 7 positions matching TRBD1. The sequence was obtained from a man between 35 and 55 years old in good health. In nucleotides, the CDR3 is TGTGCCAGCTCACCAACGACAGGGACGAATTCACCCCTCCACTTT. Translation: CASSPTTGTNSPLHF.